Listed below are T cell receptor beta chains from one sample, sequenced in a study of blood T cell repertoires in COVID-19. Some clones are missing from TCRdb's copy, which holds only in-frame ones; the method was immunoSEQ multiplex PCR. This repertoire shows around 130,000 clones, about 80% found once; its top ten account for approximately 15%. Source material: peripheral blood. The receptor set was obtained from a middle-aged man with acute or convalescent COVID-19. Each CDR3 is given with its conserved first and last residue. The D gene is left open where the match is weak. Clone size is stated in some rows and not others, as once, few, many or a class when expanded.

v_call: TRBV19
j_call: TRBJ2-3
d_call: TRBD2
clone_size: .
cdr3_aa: CASSINFPAGGSTDTQYF
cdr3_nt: TGTGCCAGTAGTATCAATTTCCCGGCGGGGGGAAGCACAGATACGCAGTATTTT

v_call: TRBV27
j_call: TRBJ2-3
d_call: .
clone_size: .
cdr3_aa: CASSPVGGYSDTQYF
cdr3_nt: TGTGCCAGCAGCCCCGTGGGCGGGTACTCTGATACGCAGTATTTT

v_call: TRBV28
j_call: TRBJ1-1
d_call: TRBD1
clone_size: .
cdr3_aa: CASSLPPGTGVYF
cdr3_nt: TGTGCCAGCAGCCTTCCCCCCGGGACAGGGGTCTATTTT

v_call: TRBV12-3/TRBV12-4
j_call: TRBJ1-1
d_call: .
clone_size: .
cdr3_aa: CASSLRAGTEAFF
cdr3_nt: TGTGCCAGCAGTTTAAGAGCGGGCACTGAAGCTTTCTTT

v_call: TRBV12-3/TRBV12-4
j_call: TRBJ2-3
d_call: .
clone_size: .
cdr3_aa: CASNRQGTDTQYF
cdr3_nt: TGTGCCAGCAATCGACAGGGCACAGATACGCAGTATTTT

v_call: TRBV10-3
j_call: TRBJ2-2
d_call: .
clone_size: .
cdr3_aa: CAISESSSGITGELFF
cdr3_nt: TGTGCCATCAGTGAGTCGAGTTCGGGGATAACCGGGGAGCTGTTTTTT

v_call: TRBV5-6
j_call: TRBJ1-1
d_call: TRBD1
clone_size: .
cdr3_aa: CASTFDRGRDTEAFF
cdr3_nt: TGTGCCAGCACCTTTGACAGGGGGAGGGACACTGAAGCTTTCTTT

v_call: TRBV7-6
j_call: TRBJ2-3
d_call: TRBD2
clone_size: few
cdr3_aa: CASSLVSSGDGTDTQYF
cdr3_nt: TGTGCCAGCAGCTTAGTGTCTAGCGGGGACGGCACAGATACGCAGTATTTT

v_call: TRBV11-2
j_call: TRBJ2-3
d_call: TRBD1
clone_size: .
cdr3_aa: CASSQDRGDTQYF
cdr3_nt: TGTGCCAGCAGCCAGGACAGGGGAGATACGCAGTATTTT

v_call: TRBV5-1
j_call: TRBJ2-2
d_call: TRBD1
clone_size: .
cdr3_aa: CASRSGTGDTGELFF
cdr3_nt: TGCGCCAGCAGGTCCGGGACAGGGGACACCGGGGAGCTGTTTTTT

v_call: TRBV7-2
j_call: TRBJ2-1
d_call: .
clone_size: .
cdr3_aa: CASSFGSSSYNEQFF
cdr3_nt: TGTGCCAGCAGCTTCGGATCTAGCTCCTACAATGAGCAGTTCTTC

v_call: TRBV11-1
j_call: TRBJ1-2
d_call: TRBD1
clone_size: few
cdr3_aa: CASSHRGQDHYGYTF
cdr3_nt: TGTGCCAGCAGCCACCGAGGACAGGACCACTATGGCTACACCTTC

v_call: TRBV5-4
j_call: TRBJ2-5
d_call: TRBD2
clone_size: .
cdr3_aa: CASSLTAGGRWETQYF
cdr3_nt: TGTGCCAGCAGCTTGACCGCGGGGGGGCGATGGGAGACCCAGTACTTC

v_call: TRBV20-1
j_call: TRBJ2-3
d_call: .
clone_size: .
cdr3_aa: CSASEEGPSTDTQYF
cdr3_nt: TGCAGTGCTAGTGAGGAGGGACCGAGCACAGATACGCAGTATTTT

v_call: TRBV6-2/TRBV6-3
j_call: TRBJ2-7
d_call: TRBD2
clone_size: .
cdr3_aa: CASSFGQRGGSYEQYF
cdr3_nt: TGTGCCAGCAGTTTTGGACAGCGGGGGGGCTCCTACGAGCAGTACTTC

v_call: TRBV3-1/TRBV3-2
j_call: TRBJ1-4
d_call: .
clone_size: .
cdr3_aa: CASSQEWTLGEKLFF
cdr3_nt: TGTGCCAGCAGCCAAGAATGGACACTTGGTGAAAAACTGTTTTTT

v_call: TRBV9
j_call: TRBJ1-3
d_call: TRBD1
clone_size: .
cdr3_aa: CASSVDAGQGIYSGNTIYF
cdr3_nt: TGTGCCAGCAGCGTAGATGCCGGACAGGGTATTTACTCTGGAAACACCATATATTTT